One sample yielded the 21 T cell receptor beta chains listed below, sequenced in a study of graft-versus-host responses after intestinal transplantation. Generated by immunoSEQ multiplex PCR, the TCRdb table keeps only in-frame clones and is missing some. The sample includes about 70,000 clones, 84% seen only once; the top ten take 0.39%. Their specific antigens are unknown. The sequenced sample was unstimulated CD4+ T cells sorted from spleen or lymph node cells, obtained before transplant. The receptors derive from a human donor who was the organ donor for an intestinal transplant.

Turning to this clone: Germline and junction disagree at one end, which may indicate a read error. The chain's CDR3 is CASSLGLGWTGDF. The CDR3 DNA follows: TGTGCCAGCAGCTTAGGATTAGGTTGGACAGGGGACTTC. This chain connects TRBV11-2 to TRBJ2-4; TRBD1 matches at 9 bases. The CDR3 totals 13 residues. The germline V gene has CDR1 SGHAT and CDR2 FQNNGV.

The chain couples TRBV28 to TRBJ2-1, with 7 bases identical to TRBD2. Germline lookup yields CDR1 MDHEN and CDR2 SYDVKM. The CDR3 covers 14 residues. J gave up 8 bases and V 2 bases, and 6 bases lay outside the gene matches. The CDR3 DNA follows: TGTGCCAGCAGTTTAATGGGGGGGGATTATGAGCAGTTCTTC. It encodes CASSLMGGDYEQFF.

The gene calls are TRBV27 and TRBJ1-6; D gene ambiguous. Per germline, CDR1 MNHEY and CDR2 SMNVEV (reference sequence). This CDR3 comprises 13 residues. V was clipped by 2 bases and J by 6 bases, with 5 bases between them. The CDR3 DNA reads TGTGCCAGCAGTTTACACAGTAATTCACCCCTCCACTTT. Translating it yields CASSLHSNSPLHF.

This rearrangement joins TRBV5-8 to TRBJ2-5; D may be TRBD2 (5 bases). Trimming pared 2 bases from V and 2 bases from J, leaving 13 bases between. CDR3 length equals 15 residues. The V gene's germline CDR1 is SGHTS and CDR2 YDEGEE. CDR3 nucleotides: TGTGCCAGCAGCTTTCCGAGACTATCTCAAGAGACCCAGTACTTC. It yields the protein CASSFPRLSQETQYF.

The V gene is TRBV10-1, the J gene TRBJ1-1; D call uncertain. CDR3 length: 15 amino acids. Germline V gives CDR1 WNHNN, CDR2 SYGVQD (reference sequence). The ends were cut back, 3 bases at V and 1 base at J, with 12 bases in the middle. The CDR3 protein is CASSDLAAGNTEAFF. In nucleotides, the CDR3 is TGCGCCAGCAGTGACCTGGCAGCGGGGAACACTGAAGCTTTCTTT.

This rearrangement joins TRBV15 to TRBJ2-5, with D perhaps matching TRBD2 (6 bases). Trimming removed 6 bases at V and 3 bases at J, with 8 bases between. Germline lookup yields CDR1 LNHNV and CDR2 YYDKDF (reference sequence). CDR3 length: 12 residues. CDR3 amino acids: CATRGGEETQYF. Written as DNA, the CDR3 is TGTGCCACCAGAGGAGGGGAAGAGACCCAGTACTTC.

The DNA of the CDR3 is TGTGCCAGCAGTTTGGCCAGGGCGGGCAATCAGCCCCAGCATTTT. This codes for CASSLARAGNQPQHF. The V gene is TRBV28, the J gene TRBJ1-5; TRBD1 is a possible D gene (5 bases). The CDR3 extends over 15 amino acids. V shed 3 bases and J shed 2 bases, with 11 bases lying between them. Looked up from germline, CDR1 is MDHEN and CDR2 is SYDVKM. Filled out from reference TRBV28 and TRBJ1-5, the complete variable domain reads DVKVTQSSRYLVKRTGEKVFLECVQDMDHENMFWYRQDPGLGLRLIYFSYDVKMKEKGDIPEGYSVSREKKERFSLILESASTNQTSMYLCASSLARAGNQPQHFGDGTRLSIL.

The rearrangement joins TRBV6-1 to TRBJ2-5, with D possibly TRBD1 on 6 matching bases. The germline gives CDR1 MNHNS, CDR2 SASEGT. V lost 0 bases, J lost 5 bases, and 16 bases lay in between. This CDR3 comprises 16 residues. CDR3 DNA sequence: TGTGCCAGCAGTGAAGCGGCAGGGGCCTTTGGGGAGACCCAGTACTTC. It translates to CASSEAAGAFGETQYF.

The chain uses TRBV6-1 and TRBJ2-7; TRBD1 matches 7 bases. The J segment lost 4 bases and the V segment lost 6 bases, leaving 6 bases of the junction unmatched. Germline assignment: CDR1 MNHNS and CDR2 SASEGT. This CDR3 spans 13 amino acids. The CDR3, as DNA: TGTGCCAGCAGCAGTACAGGGGCATACGAGCAGTACGTC. It translates to CASSSTGAYEQYV.

This chain connects TRBV13 to TRBJ2-5; 10 bases line up with TRBD2. There are 15 residues in the CDR3. CDR1 and CDR2 (germline): PRHDT, FYEKMQ (reference sequence). The ends lost 4 bases at V and 2 bases at J; junction bases unmatched: 4. The CDR3 spells CASSYSGGLQETQYF. The CDR3 bases are TGTGCCAGCAGCTATAGCGGGGGGTTACAAGAGACCCAGTACTTC.

CDR3 in amino acids: CASSYPGQGTDTQYF. The CDR3 DNA reads TGTGCCAGCAGCTACCCCGGACAGGGCACAGATACGCAGTATTTT. The chain employs TRBV4-2 and TRBJ2-3, with TRBD1 matching over 7 bases. V gave up 5 bases and J gave up 1 base; unmatched junction bases: 6. The CDR3 extends over 15 amino acids. Germline loops: CDR1 LGHNA, CDR2 YNFKEQ.

This CDR3 reads CAWSFGGTRETQYF. The CDR3 coding sequence is TGTGCCTGGAGTTTTGGAGGGACGAGGGAGACCCAGTACTTC. This rearrangement joins TRBV30 to TRBJ2-5; perhaps TRBD2 as D (6 bases). The germline V gene encodes CDR1 GTSNPN and CDR2 SVGIG (reference sequence). The CDR3 length is 14 residues. Trimming removed 2 bases from V and 5 bases from J, with 15 bases in between.

The V and J genes are TRBV5-1 and TRBJ2-5, with 10 bases matching TRBD2. This CDR3 spans 14 amino acids. Germline V gene data show CDR1 as SGHRS and CDR2 as YFSETQ. V was clipped by 4 bases and J by 4 bases; unmatched bases: 4. Written as DNA, the CDR3 is TGCGCCAGCAGCACGGGACTAGCGCGAGAGACCCAGTACTTC. Protein: CASSTGLARETQYF.

This chain connects TRBV6-1 to TRBJ2-6; 7 positions match TRBD1. Per the germline V gene, CDR1 is MNHNS and CDR2 is SASEGT. This CDR3 is built from 15 residues. V lost 7 bases and J lost 2; bases outside the gene matches: 5. The CDR3 protein is CASTLRGPGANVLTF. The CDR3 nucleotides are TGTGCCAGCACTTTGAGGGGGCCTGGGGCCAACGTCCTGACTTTC.

The chain has TRBV4-2 and TRBJ2-2, with a possible D match to TRBD2 (5 bases). Germline CDR1 and CDR2: LGHNA and YNFKEQ. The CDR3 has 15 residues. V was shortened by 4 bases and J by 4 bases, with 13 bases between the two germline ends. CDR3 protein: CASSPGELGTGELFF. The CDR3 nucleotides read TGTGCCAGCAGCCCCGGGGAATTGGGCACCGGGGAGCTGTTTTTT.

The chain has TRBV5-1 and TRBJ2-2; 8 bases fit TRBD1. Germline loops: CDR1 SGHRS, CDR2 YFSETQ. This CDR3 is built from 14 residues. The J segment lost 6 bases and the V segment lost 4 bases, leaving 5 bases of the junction unmatched. CDR3 bases: TGCGCCAGCAGCCTTTCGGGACAGGCCGGGGAGCTGTTTTTT. This sequence encodes CASSLSGQAGELFF. Based on the CDR3 plus reference TRBV5-1 and TRBJ2-2, the full variable domain is KAGVTQTPRYLIKTRGQQVTLSCSPISGHRSVSWYQQTPGQGLQFLFEYFSETQRNKGNFPGRFSGRQFSNSRSEMNVSTLELGDSALYLCASSLSGQAGELFFGEGSRLTVL.

This clone appeared a few times. This chain connects TRBV14 to TRBJ2-1; 7 nucleotides line up with TRBD2. Germline V lookup: CDR1 SGHDN, CDR2 FVKESK. The ends lost 4 bases at V and 5 bases at J; junction bases unmatched: 11. The CDR3 spans 16 residues. Here the CDR3 reads CASSPREAGSHNEQFF. CDR3 nucleotides: TGTGCCAGCAGCCCCCGTGAAGCGGGGTCCCACAATGAGCAGTTCTTC.

The chain joins TRBV4-1 to TRBJ2-2, with D uncertain. The CDR3 spans 18 residues. Germline V gene sequence: CDR1 MGHRA, CDR2 YSYEKL. Trimming took off 2 bases at V and 2 bases at J, with 18 bases between the two ends. As DNA, the CDR3 is TGCGCCAGCAGCCAAAGCCTTTCAAGACAACCCAACACCGGGGAGCTGTTTTTT. Protein product: CASSQSLSRQPNTGELFF.

The J gene is TRBJ2-1, the V gene TRBV6-5; tentatively, D is TRBD2 (5 bases). The CDR3 loop spans 16 amino acids. Looked up from germline, CDR1 is MNHEY and CDR2 is SVGAGI. V dropped 0 bases and J dropped 9 bases, with 18 bases sitting between them. The CDR3 DNA is TGTGCCAGCAGTTACTCTCTCCCAATCCACAGCGGTGAGCAGTTCTTC. Protein sequence: CASSYSLPIHSGEQFF.

This chain links TRBV18 with TRBJ1-6; 8 bases are shared with TRBD1. The CDR3 is 15 amino acids. Germline V gene data show CDR1 as KGHSH and CDR2 as LQKENI. The V gene end was trimmed by 5 bases and the J gene end by 9 bases; junction bases not matched to a gene: 9. CDR3 DNA sequence: TGTGCCAGCTCATCCGAGACAGGGGAGGGTTCACCCCTCCACTTT. This encodes CASSSETGEGSPLHF.

This CDR3 is CASSIDPGGNQPQHF. The DNA for the CDR3 is TGTGCCAGTAGTATTGATCCGGGGGGCAATCAGCCCCAGCATTTT. The chain is built from TRBV19 and TRBJ1-5; a weak D match, TRBD1 (5 bases). The V end was cut by 3 bases, the J end by 2 bases, with 11 bases between. Looked up from germline, CDR1 is LNHDA and CDR2 is SQIVND (reference sequence). The CDR3 covers 15 residues.